These T cell receptor beta chains were read from a single sample in a study of beta chain features in type 1 diabetes. Libraries were prepared by immunoSEQ multiplex PCR; TCRdb keeps only in-frame clonotypes and omits some of them. Seen here are roughly 400,000 clones, approximately 15% observed once, and the top ten hold about 0.04%. Material for sequencing was naive CD4+ T cells from blood. The receptors stem from a man aged 30 to 45 in good health. Each CDR3 is given with its conserved first and last residue. A D gene is named only where the DNA matches it firmly. Clone size is shown for a subset of rows, as once, few, many or a class of expanded clone.

j_call: TRBJ2-2; clone_size: NA; d_call: NA; v_call: TRBV9; cdr3_length: 19; cdr3_aa: CASSVATGAGSRNTGELFF; cdr3_nt: TGTGCCAGCAGCGTAGCTACAGGAGCGGGCTCGCGGAACACCGGGGAGCTGTTTTTT
j_call: TRBJ2-3; clone_size: NA; d_call: NA; v_call: TRBV10-3; cdr3_length: 14; cdr3_aa: CAISDDRAGDTQYF; cdr3_nt: TGTGCCATCAGCGACGACAGGGCGGGGGATACGCAGTATTTT
j_call: TRBJ1-1; clone_size: NA; d_call: NA; v_call: TRBV30; cdr3_length: 10; cdr3_aa: CAWKASEAFF; cdr3_nt: TGTGCCTGGAAGGCTTCTGAAGCTTTCTTT
j_call: TRBJ2-3; clone_size: few; d_call: NA; v_call: TRBV4-3; cdr3_length: 13; cdr3_aa: CASSQAKGVLRYF; cdr3_nt: TGCGCCAGCAGCCAAGCAAAGGGAGTCCTACGGTATTTT
j_call: TRBJ1-5; clone_size: NA; d_call: NA; v_call: TRBV19; cdr3_length: 14; cdr3_aa: CASRNRESNQPQHF; cdr3_nt: TGTGCCAGTAGGAACAGGGAGAGCAATCAGCCCCAGCATTTT
j_call: TRBJ2-4; clone_size: NA; d_call: NA; v_call: TRBV7-2; cdr3_length: 14; cdr3_aa: CASSRFPAKNIQYF; cdr3_nt: TGTGCCAGCAGCCGTTTCCCAGCCAAAAACATTCAGTACTTC
j_call: TRBJ2-3; clone_size: NA; d_call: NA; v_call: TRBV5-1; cdr3_length: 15; cdr3_aa: CASSLEGDLTDTQYF; cdr3_nt: TGCGCCAGCAGCTTGGAGGGGGACCTTACAGATACGCAGTATTTT
j_call: TRBJ2-3; clone_size: NA; d_call: TRBD2; v_call: TRBV5-4; cdr3_length: 19; cdr3_aa: CASSRRGLAGGLITDTQYF; cdr3_nt: TGTGCCAGCAGTCGTCGTGGACTAGCGGGGGGCCTTATCACAGATACGCAGTATTTT
j_call: TRBJ2-5; clone_size: NA; d_call: TRBD1; v_call: TRBV5-4; cdr3_length: 14; cdr3_aa: CATRWTGGEETQYF; cdr3_nt: TGTGCCACCCGCTGGACAGGGGGCGAAGAGACCCAGTACTTC
j_call: TRBJ2-3; clone_size: NA; d_call: NA; v_call: TRBV9; cdr3_length: 15; cdr3_aa: CASSVGGGTTDTQYF; cdr3_nt: TGTGCCAGCAGCGTAGGAGGCGGGACCACAGATACGCAGTATTTT